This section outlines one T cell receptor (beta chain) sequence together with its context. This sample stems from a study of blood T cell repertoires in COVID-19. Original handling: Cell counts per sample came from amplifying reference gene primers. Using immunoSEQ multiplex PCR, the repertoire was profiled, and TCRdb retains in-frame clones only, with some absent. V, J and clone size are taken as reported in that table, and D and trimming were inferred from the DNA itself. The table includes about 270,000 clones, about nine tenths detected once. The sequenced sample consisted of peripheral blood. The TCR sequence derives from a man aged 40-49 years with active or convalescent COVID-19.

CDR3 in amino acids: CASSPQAVGNQPQHF. In nucleotides, the CDR3 is TGTGCCAGCTCACCCCAGGCCGTGGGCAATCAGCCCCAGCATTTT. The V and J genes are TRBV18 and TRBJ1-5; no clear D gene. V was clipped by 3 bases and J by 2 bases, with 11 bases between them. CDR3 length: 15 amino acids. From germline, CDR1 is KGHSH and CDR2 LQKENI.